This passage covers 6 T cell receptor beta chains from one sample sequenced in a study of blood T cell repertoires in COVID-19. Profiling relied on immunoSEQ multiplex PCR, and the TCRdb table lists in-frame clones only, not all of them. Of some 120,000 clones in the sample, about 86% are singletons; the top ten hold roughly 15%. Sequencing was done on a sample of peripheral blood. These receptors originate from a woman in her forties or fifties with acute or convalescent COVID-19.

This clone has a handful of counts. The chain has TRBV3-1 (or the pseudogene TRBV3-2) and TRBJ2-6; maybe TRBD1 (6 bases). This CDR3 region has 12 residues. The germline V and J ends were trimmed by 5 bases and 18 bases, with 17 bases remaining between them. Germline lookup yields CDR1 LGHDT and CDR2 YNNKEL (reference sequence). The chain's CDR3 is CASSGQGQTSTF. As DNA, the CDR3 is TGTGCCAGCAGCGGGCAAGGACAGACCTCGACTTTC.

This clone showed up just once. V is TRBV10-3 and J is TRBJ2-4, with D possibly TRBD2 on 6 matching bases. Trimming removed 0 bases from V and 2 bases from J, with 14 bases in between. The CDR3 totals 17 residues. Per the germline V gene, CDR1 is ENHRY and CDR2 is SYGVKD. The CDR3 DNA reads TGTGCCATCAGTGAGTCCGGGGGTAGGAGCCCCAAAAACATTCAGTACTTC. Translated: CAISESGGRSPKNIQYF.

This chain connects TRBV3-1 (or the pseudogene TRBV3-2) to TRBJ1-5; D may be TRBD1 (6 bases). The ends were cut back, 4 bases at V and 6 bases at J, with 13 bases in the middle. CDR3 length: 14 amino acids. CDR1 LGHDT and CDR2 YNNKEL come from the germline V gene (reference sequence). This chain's CDR3 is CASSPRGGAQPQHF. The CDR3 region has the DNA TGTGCCAGCAGCCCAAGGGGGGGGGCTCAGCCCCAGCATTTT.

V gene TRBV29-1 combines with J gene TRBJ2-2; the D gene is possibly TRBD2 (7 bases). The CDR3 covers 15 residues. Trimming pared 8 bases from V and 5 bases from J, leaving 21 bases between. Germline V CDR1 and CDR2: SQVTM, ANQGSEA. CDR3 coding DNA: TGCAGCTACCGGGGAGGGACACAAGGGACCGGGGAGCTGTTTTTT. Residues: CSYRGGTQGTGELFF.

CDR3 in amino acids: CASSQRGGFYGYTF. In DNA form, the CDR3 reads TGTGCCAGCAGTCAAAGAGGGGGCTTCTATGGCTACACCTTC. The V and J genes are TRBV3-1 (or the pseudogene TRBV3-2) and TRBJ1-2; TRBD1 aligns across 7 bases. Germline CDR1 reads LGHDT; CDR2 reads YNNKEL (reference sequence). This CDR3 is 14 amino acids long. After removal of 6 bases from V and 4 bases from J, the junction contained 8 bases not matched to a gene.

The chain is built from TRBV21-1 and TRBJ2-1; TRBD1 reflects the table's D call only, with no check against the DNA. TRBV21-1 has pseudogene status. This CDR3 contains 16 residues. In DNA form, the CDR3 reads TGTGCCAGCCGCCGGCACCGGGACAGGTCAAAGAATGAGCAGTTCTTC. Amino acid sequence: CASRRHRDRSKNEQFF.